This TCR beta chain is from a study of patients and donors after allogeneic stem cell transplantation. From the RT-PCR reads, TCRdb called clonotypes with MiXCR, one entry per CDR3 protein. The data contain roughly 940,000 distinct CDR3 sequences, approximately 18% of them singletons. The CDR3 spans 15 residues. The germline gives CDR1 SGHKS, CDR2 YYEKEE (reference sequence). The germline V and J ends were trimmed by 6 bases and 0 bases, with 14 bases remaining between them. The sequence derives from a human donor who was either an allogeneic HSCT recipient or a stem cell or donor lymphocyte infusion donor (not recorded which). It is not recorded whose cells these are; they may come from a transplant donor. The chain joins TRBV5-5 to TRBJ2-3; D unresolved. The sample comprised blood, either unsorted or a sorted T cell fraction (not recorded which). CDR3 DNA: TGTGCCAGCACCTTACGGGCCTCTAGCACAGATACGCAGTATTTT. This codes for CASTLRASSTDTQYF.